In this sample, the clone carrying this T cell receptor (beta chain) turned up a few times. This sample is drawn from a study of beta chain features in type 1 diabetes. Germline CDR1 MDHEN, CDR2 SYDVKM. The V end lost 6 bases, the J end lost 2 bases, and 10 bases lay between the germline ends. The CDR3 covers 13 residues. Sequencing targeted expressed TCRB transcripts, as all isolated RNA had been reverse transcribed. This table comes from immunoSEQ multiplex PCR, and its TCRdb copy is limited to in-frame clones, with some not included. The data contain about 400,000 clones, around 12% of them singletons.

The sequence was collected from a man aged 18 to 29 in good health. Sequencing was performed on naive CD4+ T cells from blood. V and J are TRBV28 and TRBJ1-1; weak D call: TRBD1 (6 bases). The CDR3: CASRSGQNTEAFF. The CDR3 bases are TGTGCCAGCAGGTCGGGACAAAACACTGAAGCTTTCTTT. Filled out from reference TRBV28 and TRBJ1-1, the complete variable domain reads DVKVTQSSRYLVKRTGEKVFLECVQDMDHENMFWYRQDPGLGLRLIYFSYDVKMKEKGDIPEGYSVSREKKERFSLILESASTNQTSMYLCASRSGQNTEAFFGQGTRLTVV.